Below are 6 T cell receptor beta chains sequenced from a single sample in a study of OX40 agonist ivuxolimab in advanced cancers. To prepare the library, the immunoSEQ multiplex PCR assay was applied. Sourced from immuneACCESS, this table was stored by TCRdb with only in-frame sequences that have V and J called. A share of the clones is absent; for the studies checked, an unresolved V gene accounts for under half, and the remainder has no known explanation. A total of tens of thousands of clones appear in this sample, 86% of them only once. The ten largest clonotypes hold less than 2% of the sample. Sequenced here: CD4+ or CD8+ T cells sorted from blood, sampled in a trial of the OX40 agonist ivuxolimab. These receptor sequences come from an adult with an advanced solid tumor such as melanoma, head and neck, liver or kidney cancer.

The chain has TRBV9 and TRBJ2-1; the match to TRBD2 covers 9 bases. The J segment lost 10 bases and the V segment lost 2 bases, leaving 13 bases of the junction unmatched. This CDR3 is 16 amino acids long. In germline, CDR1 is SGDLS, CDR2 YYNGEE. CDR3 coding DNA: TGTGCCAGCAGCGTGGCCGGGACTAGCTCTAGGGGGGAGCAGTTCTTC. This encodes CASSVAGTSSRGEQFF.

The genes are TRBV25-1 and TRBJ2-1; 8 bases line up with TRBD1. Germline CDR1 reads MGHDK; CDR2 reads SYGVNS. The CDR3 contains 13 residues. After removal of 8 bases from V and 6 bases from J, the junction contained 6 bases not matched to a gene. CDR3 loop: CASQGAFGNEQFF. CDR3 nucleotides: TGTGCCAGCCAGGGGGCCTTTGGCAATGAGCAGTTCTTC.

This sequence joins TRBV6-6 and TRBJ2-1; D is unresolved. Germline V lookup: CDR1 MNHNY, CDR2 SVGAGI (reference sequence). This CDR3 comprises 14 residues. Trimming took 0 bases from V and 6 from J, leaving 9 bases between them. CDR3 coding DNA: TGTGCCAGCAGTTACTCGGGCCAGACCAATGAGCAGTTCTTC. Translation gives CASSYSGQTNEQFF.

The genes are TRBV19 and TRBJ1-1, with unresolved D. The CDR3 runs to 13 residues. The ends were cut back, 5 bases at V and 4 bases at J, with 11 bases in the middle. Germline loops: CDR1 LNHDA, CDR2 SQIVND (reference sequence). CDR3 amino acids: CASSSTKVTEAFF. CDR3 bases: TGTGCCAGTAGTTCAACCAAGGTCACTGAAGCTTTCTTT.

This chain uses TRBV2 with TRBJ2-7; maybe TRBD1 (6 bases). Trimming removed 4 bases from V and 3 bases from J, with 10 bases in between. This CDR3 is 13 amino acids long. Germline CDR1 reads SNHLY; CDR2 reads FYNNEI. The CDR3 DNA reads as TGTGCCAGCAGTGGGACAGTAAACTACGAGCAGTACTTC. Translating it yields CASSGTVNYEQYF.

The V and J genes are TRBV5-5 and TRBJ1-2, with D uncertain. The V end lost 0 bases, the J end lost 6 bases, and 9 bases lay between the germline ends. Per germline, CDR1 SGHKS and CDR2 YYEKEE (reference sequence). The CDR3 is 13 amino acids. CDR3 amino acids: CASSLVAGDGYTF. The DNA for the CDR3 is TGTGCCAGCAGCTTGGTAGCAGGTGATGGCTACACCTTC.